This entry features one TCR beta chain sequence. Germline V lookup: CDR1 SEHNR, CDR2 FQNEAQ (reference sequence). The CDR3 runs to 14 residues. The V gene lost 5 bases and the J gene lost 4 bases, with 14 bases spanning the gap. The record originates from a study of technical replicates of blood from a few donors. Using immunoSEQ multiplex PCR, the repertoire was profiled, and TCRdb retains in-frame clones only, with some absent. Seen here are about 100,000 clones, nearly 97% observed once, and the top ten hold approximately 0.22%. This receptor was obtained from a human donor in good health. The sequenced sample consisted of T cells isolated from PBMCs. This chain joins TRBV7-9 and TRBJ1-1; weak D call: TRBD1 (6 bases). The CDR3 sequence: CASSTARGGTEAFF. In DNA form, the CDR3 reads TGTGCCAGCAGCACGGCGAGGGGGGGCACTGAAGCTTTCTTT.